This T cell receptor beta chain was identified in a study of PD-1 blockade in mismatch repair-deficient tumors. Turning to the study itself: Enrolled about 2013-2017, patients had progressing, pretreated mismatch repair-deficient cancers of 12 to 13 types.

V lost 0 bases, J lost 1 base, and 7 bases lay in between. The length of the CDR3 is 15 residues. Every patient had mismatch repair deficiency by PCR or immunohistochemistry. Data came from immunoSEQ multiplex PCR; TCRdb stores just in-frame clones and leaves some out. The sample has tens of thousands of clones; around 73% are singletons. The specimen was peripheral blood, collected 4 weeks after starting pembrolizumab. The receptor was derived from an adult with mismatch repair-deficient cancer. This chain joins TRBV23-1 and TRBJ1-5, with no clear D. TRBV23-1 is labeled an ORF, and its function is uncertain. The CDR3 bases are TGCGCCAGCAGTCAATCAATCTGGAGCAATCAGCCCCAGCATTTT. Its protein product is CASSQSIWSNQPQHF.